These T cell receptor beta chains were read from a single sample in a study of early T cells in non-severe SARS-CoV-2 infection. TCRdb re-analysed the 5' RACE reads in MiXCR, keeping a single row per CDR3 protein. The sample lists some 75,000 distinct CDR3 sequences; around 15% were seen once. Sequenced sample: whole blood. Receptor source: an adult who was a healthcare worker with PCR-confirmed SARS-CoV-2 infection or an uninfected control (not recorded which). CDR3s include the opening cysteine and the closing phenylalanine or tryptophan. The D gene is left open where the match is weak. Rows give clone size only sometimes, using once, few, many, or a class for an expanded clone.

clone_size,d_call,v_call,j_call,cdr3_aa,cdr3_nt
NA,TRBD2,TRBV6-6,TRBJ2-2,CASSQHSGGNTGELFF,TGTGCCAGCAGTCAACATAGCGGGGGGAACACCGGGGAGCTGTTTTTT
NA,TRBD1,TRBV29-1,TRBJ2-5,CSAPGQGVQTQYF,TGCAGCGCCCCGGGACAGGGGGTCCAGACCCAGTACTTC
many,NA,TRBV18,TRBJ2-3,CASSPTDTQYF,TGTGCCAGCTCACCAACGGATACGCAGTATTTT
NA,NA,TRBV3-1,TRBJ2-3,CASSHLGTDTQYF,TGTGCCAGCAGCCATTTGGGAACAGATACGCAGTATTTT
few,NA,TRBV7-9,TRBJ1-4,CASSLGGDEKLFF,TGTGCCAGCAGCTTAGGGGGTGATGAAAAACTGTTTTTT
NA,NA,TRBV18,TRBJ2-7,CASSPLDRDVGRYEQYF,TGTGCCAGCTCACCACTGGATAGGGACGTAGGGAGATACGAGCAGTACTTC
few,NA,TRBV6-4,TRBJ2-3,CASSDTAGADTQYF,TGTGCCAGCAGTGACACGGCAGGGGCAGATACGCAGTATTTT
many,NA,TRBV6-2/TRBV6-3,TRBJ2-1,CASSPLEIRRSNEQFF,TGTGCCAGCAGCCCCCTTGAAATACGACGGTCCAATGAGCAGTTCTTC
many,NA,TRBV20-1,TRBJ2-4,CSARVWGKNIQYF,TGCAGTGCTAGGGTCTGGGGCAAAAACATTCAGTACTTC
few,NA,TRBV11-2,TRBJ2-1,CASSLVVHNEQFF,TGTGCCAGCAGCTTAGTGGTACACAATGAGCAGTTCTTC
many,TRBD1,TRBV27,TRBJ1-6,CASRRAGDSRGSPLHF,TGTGCCAGCAGACGAGCCGGGGACAGCCGAGGCTCACCCCTCCACTTT
many,TRBD1,TRBV27,TRBJ1-5,CASSLAWTGMQPQHF,TGTGCCAGCAGTTTAGCTTGGACAGGCATGCAGCCCCAGCATTTT
NA,NA,TRBV11-2,TRBJ2-4,CASSTSGALAKNIQYF,TGTGCCAGCAGCACGAGCGGTGCGCTAGCCAAAAACATTCAGTACTTC
NA,TRBD1,TRBV29-1,TRBJ1-4,CSGRDRTNEKLFF,TGCAGCGGAAGGGACAGGACTAATGAAAAACTGTTTTTT
NA,TRBD1,TRBV6-6,TRBJ1-6,CASTPSTEGAYSPLHF,TGTGCCAGCACCCCAAGTACCGAGGGGGCATATTCACCCCTCCATTTT
NA,NA,TRBV6-5,TRBJ2-3,CASSYVARSTDTQYF,TGTGCCAGCAGTTACGTGGCCAGATCCACAGATACGCAGTATTTT
few,TRBD2,TRBV27,TRBJ2-7,CASSIAGALLYEQYF,TGTGCCAGCAGCATAGCGGGGGCTCTTCTTTACGAGCAGTACTTC
many,TRBD1,TRBV7-9,TRBJ1-1,CASSGDSTEAFF,TGTGCCAGCAGCGGGGACAGCACTGAAGCTTTCTTT
many,NA,TRBV18,TRBJ1-1,CASSPLKVEMNTEAFF,TGTGCCAGCTCACCTCTGAAGGTGGAAATGAACACTGAAGCTTTCTTT
NA,NA,TRBV15,TRBJ1-5,CATSPTGPGNQPQHF,TGTGCCACCAGCCCGACAGGACCGGGGAATCAGCCCCAGCATTTT
NA,NA,TRBV27,TRBJ1-6,CASSQREGSPHHF,TGTGCCAGCAGTCAAAGGGAAGGATCACCCCACCACTTT
many,NA,TRBV6-2/TRBV6-3,TRBJ2-5,CASSYSTLRAPKETQYF,TGTGCCAGCAGTTACTCGACCCTCCGGGCTCCGAAAGAGACCCAGTACTTC
many,TRBD2,TRBV6-1,TRBJ2-3,CASSETSGGATDTQYF,TGTGCCAGCAGTGAGACTAGCGGGGGGGCCACAGATACGCAGTATTTT
many,NA,TRBV12-3/TRBV12-4,TRBJ1-2,CASSLKGGGYTF,TGTGCCAGCAGCCTTAAAGGGGGTGGCTACACCTTC
few,NA,TRBV20-1,TRBJ1-2,CSASLDKGHGYTF,TGCAGTGCTAGCTTGGACAAGGGTCATGGCTACACCTTC
few,TRBD1,TRBV3-1,TRBJ2-2,CASSQAGTGWGPHTGELFF,TGTGCCAGCAGCCAAGCCGGGACAGGGTGGGGGCCCCACACCGGGGAGCTGTTTTTT
few,TRBD2,TRBV11-2,TRBJ2-6,CASSPGGNVLTF,TGTGCCAGTTCCCCGGGAGGCAACGTCCTGACTTTC
many,NA,TRBV20-1,TRBJ1-1,CSARVSSLREGAFF,TGCAGTGCTAGGGTCAGTTCTCTCCGAGAGGGAGCTTTCTTT
NA,NA,TRBV6-2/TRBV6-3,TRBJ2-1,CASSYSGSSYNEQFF,TGTGCCAGCAGTTACTCGGGGAGCTCCTACAATGAGCAGTTCTTC
many,TRBD1,TRBV19,TRBJ2-7,CASSIGTGLHEQYF,TGTGCCAGTAGTATCGGGACAGGTTTACACGAGCAGTACTTC
NA,NA,TRBV20-1,TRBJ1-6,CSARQGRLLDSPLHF,TGCAGTGCTAGACAGGGTAGACTTCTGGATTCACCCCTCCACTTT
many,NA,TRBV3-1,TRBJ1-6,CASSHAGSYNSPLHF,TGTGCCAGCAGTCATGCTGGCTCCTATAATTCACCCCTCCACTTT
few,NA,TRBV18,TRBJ2-7,CASSPPAHPFYEQYF,TGTGCCAGCTCACCCCCGGCCCACCCGTTCTACGAGCAGTACTTC
many,TRBD2,TRBV12-3/TRBV12-4,TRBJ2-5,CASRLAGGQQETQYF,TGTGCCAGCAGGCTAGCGGGGGGGCAGCAAGAGACCCAGTACTTC
many,NA,TRBV11-2,TRBJ1-1,CASSGQIVTEAFF,TGTGCCAGCTCCGGGCAGATAGTCACTGAAGCTTTCTTT